This is a list of T cell receptor beta chains from one sample in a study of beta chain features in type 1 diabetes. Profiled with immunoSEQ multiplex PCR; TCRdb holds only in-frame clones, not every one. The data contain approximately 250,000 clones, over 12% of them singletons. Sequenced material: naive CD4+ T cells from blood. These receptor sequences come from a woman aged 40 to 55 in good health. Both conserved end residues are part of each CDR3. The D gene is left open where the match is weak. Part of the rows lack a size; the others show once, few, many or a class for expanded clones.

clone_size: NA
d_call: NA
cdr3_length: 14
j_call: TRBJ2-5
v_call: TRBV9
cdr3_nt: TGTGCCAGCAGCGTAGGCGGAAATAAAGAGACCCAGTACTTC
cdr3_aa: CASSVGGNKETQYF

clone_size: few
d_call: NA
cdr3_length: 14
j_call: TRBJ2-7
v_call: TRBV5-1
cdr3_nt: TGCGCCAGCAGCTTGGCCACACAGAGATACGAGCAGTACTTC
cdr3_aa: CASSLATQRYEQYF

clone_size: NA
d_call: NA
cdr3_length: 11
j_call: TRBJ2-3
v_call: TRBV2
cdr3_nt: TGTGCCAGCAGCCGGACAGATACGCAGTATTTT
cdr3_aa: CASSRTDTQYF

clone_size: NA
d_call: NA
cdr3_length: 13
j_call: TRBJ1-5
v_call: TRBV6-1
cdr3_nt: TGTGCCAGCAACCGACAGGGCAATCAGCCCCAGCATTTT
cdr3_aa: CASNRQGNQPQHF

clone_size: NA
d_call: NA
cdr3_length: 13
j_call: TRBJ2-7
v_call: TRBV7-8
cdr3_nt: TGTGCCAGCAGCTTCTCAGGGCTCGCTGAGCAGTACTTC
cdr3_aa: CASSFSGLAEQYF

clone_size: NA
d_call: TRBD1
cdr3_length: 16
j_call: TRBJ2-2
v_call: TRBV5-4
cdr3_nt: TGTGCCAGCAGCCCGGGGGACAGGGGGGACACCGGGGAGCTGTTTTTT
cdr3_aa: CASSPGDRGDTGELFF

clone_size: NA
d_call: TRBD2
cdr3_length: 19
j_call: TRBJ2-3
v_call: TRBV9
cdr3_nt: TGTGCCAGCAGCGTCCGGGCCCAGCGGGGAGAATCTAGCACAGATACGCAGTATTTT
cdr3_aa: CASSVRAQRGESSTDTQYF

clone_size: few
d_call: NA
cdr3_length: 16
j_call: TRBJ1-1
v_call: TRBV5-4
cdr3_nt: TGTGCCAGCAGCTTGGATTTAGGACAAATGAACACTGAAGCTTTCTTT
cdr3_aa: CASSLDLGQMNTEAFF

clone_size: few
d_call: TRBD1
cdr3_length: 14
j_call: TRBJ1-1
v_call: TRBV6-1
cdr3_nt: TGTGCCAGCAGTGAAGCGCCGGGACAGGGAAAAGCTTTCTTT
cdr3_aa: CASSEAPGQGKAFF

clone_size: NA
d_call: NA
cdr3_length: 11
j_call: TRBJ1-3
v_call: TRBV29-1
cdr3_nt: TGCAGCGGTATCGCTGGAAACACCATATATTTT
cdr3_aa: CSGIAGNTIYF

clone_size: NA
d_call: NA
cdr3_length: 12
j_call: TRBJ1-4
v_call: TRBV29-1
cdr3_nt: TGCAGCGTTGATTCGGGGAATGAAAAACTGTTTTTT
cdr3_aa: CSVDSGNEKLFF

clone_size: few
d_call: TRBD1
cdr3_length: 15
j_call: TRBJ1-2
v_call: TRBV5-4
cdr3_nt: TGTGCCAGCAGCTTGCGACAGGGGGCTCGCTATGGCTACACCTTC
cdr3_aa: CASSLRQGARYGYTF

clone_size: NA
d_call: NA
cdr3_length: 13
j_call: TRBJ2-7
v_call: TRBV4-1
cdr3_nt: TGCGCCAGCAGCCAAGATAATCCCTACGAGCAGTACTTC
cdr3_aa: CASSQDNPYEQYF

clone_size: few
d_call: NA
cdr3_length: 14
j_call: TRBJ1-3
v_call: TRBV28
cdr3_nt: TGTGCCAGCAGCCCCTCCAGCTCTGGAAACACCATATATTTT
cdr3_aa: CASSPSSSGNTIYF

clone_size: NA
d_call: TRBD1
cdr3_length: 13
j_call: TRBJ1-6
v_call: TRBV2
cdr3_nt: TGTGCCAGCAATGAAGGGGGCGTGATACCCCTCCACTTT
cdr3_aa: CASNEGGVIPLHF

clone_size: few
d_call: TRBD2
cdr3_length: 11
j_call: TRBJ2-1
v_call: TRBV11-2
cdr3_nt: TGTGCCAGCAGCTGGGGGGGTGAGCAGTTCTTC
cdr3_aa: CASSWGGEQFF

clone_size: few
d_call: TRBD2
cdr3_length: 14
j_call: TRBJ2-7
v_call: TRBV7-2
cdr3_nt: TGTGCCAGCAGGATCGGGGGGACTGCCTACGAGCAGTACTTC
cdr3_aa: CASRIGGTAYEQYF

clone_size: many
d_call: NA
cdr3_length: 13
j_call: TRBJ2-2
v_call: TRBV23-1
cdr3_nt: TGCGCCAGCAGTGCGGGGCCCACCGGGGAGCTGTTTTTT
cdr3_aa: CASSAGPTGELFF

clone_size: NA
d_call: NA
cdr3_length: 14
j_call: TRBJ1-1
v_call: TRBV5-1
cdr3_nt: TGCGCCAGCAGCGTACAGGGTAGGGACACTGAAGCTTTCTTT
cdr3_aa: CASSVQGRDTEAFF

clone_size: NA
d_call: NA
cdr3_length: 12
j_call: TRBJ2-1
v_call: TRBV7-2
cdr3_nt: TGTGCCAGCGGGGGGGCGGGGGCTGAGCAGTTCTTC
cdr3_aa: CASGGAGAEQFF

clone_size: few
d_call: NA
cdr3_length: 18
j_call: TRBJ1-2
v_call: TRBV29-1
cdr3_nt: TGCAGCGTTGGGGCGGGAGGGATTAGTGGCGTCACCCGGCATGGCTACACCTTC
cdr3_aa: CSVGAGGISGVTRHGYTF

clone_size: few
d_call: NA
cdr3_length: 14
j_call: TRBJ2-1
v_call: TRBV21-1
cdr3_nt: TGTGCCAGCAGGGGGGCTTTTCCGCACAATGAGCAGTTCTTC
cdr3_aa: CASRGAFPHNEQFF

clone_size: NA
d_call: NA
cdr3_length: 13
j_call: TRBJ1-2
v_call: TRBV19
cdr3_nt: TGTGCCAGTATCGAGGGCACAGCTTATGGCTACACCTTC
cdr3_aa: CASIEGTAYGYTF

clone_size: few
d_call: TRBD1
cdr3_length: 16
j_call: TRBJ2-5
v_call: TRBV7-8
cdr3_nt: TGTGCCAGCAGCTTTTCGGGACAGGGGACAGGAGAGACCCAGTACTTC
cdr3_aa: CASSFSGQGTGETQYF

clone_size: NA
d_call: NA
cdr3_length: 17
j_call: TRBJ1-6
v_call: TRBV5-6
cdr3_nt: TGTGCCAGCAGCTTGCTAGGCGGGACCGACGGAACGGCACCCCTCCACTTT
cdr3_aa: CASSLLGGTDGTAPLHF

clone_size: few
d_call: NA
cdr3_length: 16
j_call: TRBJ2-7
v_call: TRBV6-5
cdr3_nt: TGTGCCAGCAGTTACTCGAAGTTAGGTGAGGCTTACGAGCAGTACTTC
cdr3_aa: CASSYSKLGEAYEQYF

clone_size: NA
d_call: TRBD1
cdr3_length: 15
j_call: TRBJ2-2
v_call: TRBV7-8
cdr3_nt: TGTGCCAGCAGCTTTTGGACAGGGGGCCCCGGGGAGCTGTTTTTT
cdr3_aa: CASSFWTGGPGELFF

clone_size: NA
d_call: NA
cdr3_length: 16
j_call: TRBJ1-1
v_call: TRBV4-1
cdr3_nt: TGCGCCAGCAGCCGTCCGGGGGGCCTCGAGAACACTGAAGCTTTCTTT
cdr3_aa: CASSRPGGLENTEAFF

clone_size: NA
d_call: NA
cdr3_length: 16
j_call: TRBJ2-5
v_call: TRBV7-9
cdr3_nt: TGTGCCAGCAGCACCCCAAATTCCGGGAGAGGTGAGACCCAGTACTTC
cdr3_aa: CASSTPNSGRGETQYF

clone_size: NA
d_call: NA
cdr3_length: 14
j_call: TRBJ2-3
v_call: TRBV9
cdr3_nt: TGTGCCAGCAGCGTAGGCCTAAGAGCAGATACGCAGTATTTT
cdr3_aa: CASSVGLRADTQYF

clone_size: NA
d_call: TRBD2
cdr3_length: 16
j_call: TRBJ2-7
v_call: TRBV18
cdr3_nt: TGTGCCAGCTCAGTTACCGGGACTAGCGTTTCCTACGAGCAGTACTTC
cdr3_aa: CASSVTGTSVSYEQYF

clone_size: once
d_call: TRBD2
cdr3_length: 17
j_call: TRBJ2-1
v_call: TRBV27
cdr3_nt: TGTGCCAGCAGTCCACTCGCAGCGGGGACCTCCTACAATGAGCAGTTCTTC
cdr3_aa: CASSPLAAGTSYNEQFF

clone_size: few
d_call: TRBD2
cdr3_length: 15
j_call: TRBJ2-5
v_call: TRBV7-2
cdr3_nt: TGTGCCAGCAGCTTCCGCCTAGCGGGGGGAGAGACCCAGTACTTC
cdr3_aa: CASSFRLAGGETQYF

clone_size: few
d_call: TRBD2
cdr3_length: 17
j_call: TRBJ2-7
v_call: TRBV5-1
cdr3_nt: TGCGCCAGCAGCACTGCGACTAGCGGGGGGGCCATGTACGAGCAGTACTTC
cdr3_aa: CASSTATSGGAMYEQYF

clone_size: few
d_call: TRBD1
cdr3_length: 14
j_call: TRBJ2-2
v_call: TRBV7-2
cdr3_nt: TGTGCCAGCAGCCCGGGACAGCCCACCGGGGAGCTGTTTTTT
cdr3_aa: CASSPGQPTGELFF

clone_size: NA
d_call: NA
cdr3_length: 14
j_call: TRBJ2-3
v_call: TRBV7-9
cdr3_nt: TGTGCCAGCAGCTTAGATGAAGCTACAGATACGCAGTATTTT
cdr3_aa: CASSLDEATDTQYF

clone_size: few
d_call: NA
cdr3_length: 15
j_call: TRBJ2-7
v_call: TRBV7-9
cdr3_nt: TGTGCCAGCAGCTTGGGCGGCACAGGGACCTACGAGCAGTACTTC
cdr3_aa: CASSLGGTGTYEQYF

clone_size: few
d_call: TRBD2
cdr3_length: 14
j_call: TRBJ2-5
v_call: TRBV18
cdr3_nt: TGTGCCAGCTCACTTCGTCAGGGAGGGGCGACCCAGTACTTC
cdr3_aa: CASSLRQGGATQYF

clone_size: few
d_call: NA
cdr3_length: 14
j_call: TRBJ2-5
v_call: TRBV11-2
cdr3_nt: TGTGCCAGCAGCTTACAGGGTGCTCGAGAGACCCAGTACTTC
cdr3_aa: CASSLQGARETQYF

clone_size: many
d_call: NA
cdr3_length: 13
j_call: TRBJ2-5
v_call: TRBV13
cdr3_nt: TGTGCCAGCAGCTTAGGCCGAGGAGAGACCCAGTACTTC
cdr3_aa: CASSLGRGETQYF

clone_size: few
d_call: NA
cdr3_length: 15
j_call: TRBJ2-3
v_call: TRBV6-5
cdr3_nt: TGTGCCAGCAGTTCCCACGGGTTAGGGGCAGATACGCAGTATTTT
cdr3_aa: CASSSHGLGADTQYF

clone_size: NA
d_call: TRBD1
cdr3_length: 13
j_call: TRBJ2-3
v_call: TRBV9
cdr3_nt: TGTGCCAGCAGCCCAGGGACAGTTGGGGCGCAGTATTTT
cdr3_aa: CASSPGTVGAQYF

clone_size: NA
d_call: TRBD1
cdr3_length: 14
j_call: TRBJ2-3
v_call: TRBV19
cdr3_nt: TGTGCCAGTAGTAATAGGGGGCCCCCAGATACGCAGTATTTT
cdr3_aa: CASSNRGPPDTQYF